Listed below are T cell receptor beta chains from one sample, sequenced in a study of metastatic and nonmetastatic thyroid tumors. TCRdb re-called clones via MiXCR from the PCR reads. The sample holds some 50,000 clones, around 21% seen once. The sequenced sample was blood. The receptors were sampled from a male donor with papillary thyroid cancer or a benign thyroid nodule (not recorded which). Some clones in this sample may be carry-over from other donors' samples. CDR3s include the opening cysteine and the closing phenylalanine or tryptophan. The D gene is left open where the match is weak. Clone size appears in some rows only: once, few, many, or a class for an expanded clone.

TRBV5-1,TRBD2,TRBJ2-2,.,CASSLDLLAGVQGGELFF,TGCGCCAGCAGCTTGGACTTACTAGCGGGAGTCCAGGGCGGGGAGCTGTTTTTT
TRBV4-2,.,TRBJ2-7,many,CASSQEAGSSYEQYF,TGTGCCAGCAGCCAAGAAGCGGGTAGCTCCTACGAGCAGTACTTC
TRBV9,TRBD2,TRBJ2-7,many,CASSVIRPARAGERGSSYEQYF,TGTGCCAGCAGCGTAATTCGTCCCGCCCGGGCAGGGGAGCGGGGGAGCTCCTACGAGCAGTACTTC
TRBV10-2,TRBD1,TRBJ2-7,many,CASSLPQGDSYEQYF,TGCGCCAGCAGTCTTCCCCAGGGGGACTCCTACGAGCAGTACTTC
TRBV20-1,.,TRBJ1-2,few,CSARRPEVYGYTF,TGCAGTGCTAGACGCCCAGAAGTCTATGGCTACACCTTC
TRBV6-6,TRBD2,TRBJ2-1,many,CASTLYPPPRTSGIYYNEQFF,TGTGCCAGCACCCTCTACCCCCCCCCCCGGACTAGCGGAATATATTACAATGAGCAGTTCTTC
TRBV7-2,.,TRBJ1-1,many,CASSSGTSMNTEAFF,TGTGCCAGCAGCTCTGGGACTTCCATGAACACTGAAGCTTTCTTT
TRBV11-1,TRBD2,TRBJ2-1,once,CASSPRLAGGSYNEQFF,TGTGCCAGCAGCCCCCGACTAGCGGGAGGCTCCTACAATGAGCAGTTCTTC
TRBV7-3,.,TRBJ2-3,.,CASSLGLAPDTQYF,TGTGCCAGCAGCTTAGGGCTAGCGCCAGATACGCAGTATTTT
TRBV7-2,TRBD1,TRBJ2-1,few,CASSKPGQGNEQFF,TGTGCCAGCAGCAAACCGGGACAGGGGAATGAGCAGTTCTTC
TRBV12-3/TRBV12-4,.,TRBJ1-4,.,CASSLSFDEKLFF,TGTGCCAGCAGTCTAAGTTTCGATGAAAAACTGTTTTTT
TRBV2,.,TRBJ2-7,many,CASSGQGRYEQYF,TGTGCCAGCAGTGGGCAGGGGAGATACGAGCAGTACTTC
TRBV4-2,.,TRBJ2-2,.,CASSLRTGVPGELFF,TGTGCCAGCAGCCTACGTACGGGGGTTCCCGGGGAGCTGTTTTTT
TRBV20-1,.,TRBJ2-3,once,CSARDRCGTFDLHTDTQYF,TGCAGTGCTAGAGATCGTTGCGGGACGTTCGACCTTCACACAGATACGCAGTATTTT
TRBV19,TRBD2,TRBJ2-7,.,CASSYSGFYEQYF,TGTGCCAGTAGTTATAGCGGGTTTTACGAGCAGTACTTC
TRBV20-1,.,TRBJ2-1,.,CSSRDSSYNEQFF,TGCAGTTCGCGGGACAGCTCCTACAATGAGCAGTTCTTC
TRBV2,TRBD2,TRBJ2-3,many,CASSERRAGAGDTQYF,TGTGCCAGCAGTGAACGTAGAGCGGGAGCTGGGGATACGCAGTATTTT
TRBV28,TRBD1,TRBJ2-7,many,CASSPGTALRGYEQYF,TGTGCCAGCAGTCCGGGGACAGCCCTAAGGGGATACGAGCAGTACTTC
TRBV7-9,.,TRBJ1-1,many,CAKTPVRGTEAFF,TGTGCCAAGACCCCAGTGAGGGGGACTGAAGCTTTCTTT
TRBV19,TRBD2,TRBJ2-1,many,CASSIKGGLAGDGEQFF,TGTGCCAGTAGTATTAAGGGGGGACTAGCGGGAGACGGTGAGCAGTTCTTC
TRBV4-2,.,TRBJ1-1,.,CASSQEGWPEAFF,TGTGCCAGCAGCCAAGAGGGTTGGCCTGAAGCTTTCTTT
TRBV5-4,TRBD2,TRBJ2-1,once,CASSRGTSDSNEQFF,TGTGCCAGCAGCAGGGGGACTAGCGATTCCAATGAGCAGTTCTTC
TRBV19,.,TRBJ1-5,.,CASCPGAVVNQPQLF,TGTGCCAGTTGTCCCGGGGCCGTAGTCAATCAGCCCCAGCTTTTT
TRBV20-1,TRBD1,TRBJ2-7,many,CSASDRDRVFYEQYF,TGCAGTGCTAGTGACCGGGACAGAGTCTTTTACGAGCAGTACTTC
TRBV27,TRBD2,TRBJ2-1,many,CASSVAGLWDNEQFF,TGTGCCAGCAGTGTAGCGGGACTTTGGGACAATGAGCAGTTCTTC
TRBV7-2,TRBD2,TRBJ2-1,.,CASSLAPGLASGEQFF,TGTGCCAGCAGCTTAGCACCGGGACTAGCGTCTGGTGAGCAGTTCTTC
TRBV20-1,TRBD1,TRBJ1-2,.,CSARDPDRPGGYTF,TGCAGTGCTAGAGACCCGGACAGGCCCGGCGGCTACACCTTC
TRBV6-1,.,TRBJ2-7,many,CASSLGREQYF,TGTGCCAGCAGCCTGGGGCGCGAGCAGTACTTC
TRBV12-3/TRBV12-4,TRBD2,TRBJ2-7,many,CASSLALGTSGPYEQYF,TGTGCCAGCAGTTTAGCGCTAGGGACTAGCGGCCCCTACGAGCAGTACTTC
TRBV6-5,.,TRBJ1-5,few,CASIYVQGSQPQHF,TGTGCCAGCATTTACGTCCAGGGGTCGCAGCCCCAGCATTTT
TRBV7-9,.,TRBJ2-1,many,CASSMTYNEQFF,TGTGCCAGCAGCATGACCTACAATGAGCAGTTCTTC
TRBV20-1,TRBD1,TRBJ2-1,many,CSASPPRTGPYNEQFF,TGCAGTGCTAGTCCTCCCCGGACAGGACCCTACAATGAGCAGTTCTTC
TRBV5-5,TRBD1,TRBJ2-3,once,CASLLGPTGLDTQYF,TGTGCCAGCCTCTTGGGGCCGACAGGGCTAGATACGCAGTATTTT
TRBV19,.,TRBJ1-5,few,CASRQGQVQPQHF,TGTGCCAGTAGGCAGGGGCAGGTTCAGCCCCAGCATTTT
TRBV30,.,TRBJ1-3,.,CAWSDPRAMGNTIYF,TGTGCCTGGAGTGACCCACGGGCCATGGGAAACACCATATATTTT
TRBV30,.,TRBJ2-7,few,CAWNLGTSSYEQYF,TGTGCCTGGAATCTCGGGACAAGCTCCTACGAGCAGTACTTC
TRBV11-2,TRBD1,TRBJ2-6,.,CASSLNRGRSGANVLTF,TGTGCCAGCAGCTTGAACAGGGGGCGGTCTGGGGCCAACGTCCTGACTTTC
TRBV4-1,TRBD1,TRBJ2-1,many,CASSPGQGAYNEQFF,TGCGCCAGCAGCCCGGGACAGGGGGCCTACAATGAGCAGTTCTTC
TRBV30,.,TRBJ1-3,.,CAWSASGTLGGNTIYF,TGTGCCTGGAGTGCCTCCGGGACCCTAGGAGGAAACACCATATATTTT
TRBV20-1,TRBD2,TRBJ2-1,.,CSASPLAGAAVDEQFF,TGCAGTGCCAGCCCTCTAGCGGGAGCCGCCGTGGATGAGCAGTTCTTC
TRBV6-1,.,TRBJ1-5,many,CASSEGPIGRQPQHF,TGTGCCAGCAGTGAGGGCCCCATAGGGAGGCAGCCCCAGCATTTT
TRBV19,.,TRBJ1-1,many,CASNSVMGTEAFF,TGTGCCAGTAACTCGGTGATGGGCACTGAAGCTTTCTTT
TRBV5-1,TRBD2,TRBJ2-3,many,CASSPGLASVDTQYF,TGCGCCAGCAGCCCGGGACTAGCCTCCGTAGATACGCAGTATTTT
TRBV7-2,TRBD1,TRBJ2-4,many,CASSLARDSWAAKNIQYF,TGTGCCAGCAGCTTAGCCCGGGACAGTTGGGCGGCCAAAAACATTCAGTACTTC
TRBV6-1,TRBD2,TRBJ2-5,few,CASSVLAGDLKETQYF,TGTGCCAGCAGTGTACTAGCGGGGGACCTTAAAGAGACCCAGTACTTC
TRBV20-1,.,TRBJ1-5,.,CSAKQGSSNQPQHF,TGCAGTGCAAAACAGGGTAGTAGCAATCAGCCCCAGCATTTT
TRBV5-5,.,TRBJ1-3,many,CASSTAGSGNTIYF,TGTGCCAGCAGCACGGCGGGATCTGGAAACACCATATATTTT
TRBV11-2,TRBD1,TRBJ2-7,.,CASSLGGGSVDEQYF,TGTGCCAGCAGCTTAGGAGGGGGCTCAGTCGACGAGCAGTACTTC
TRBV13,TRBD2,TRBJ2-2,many,CASSLVRLAGGFTGELFF,TGTGCCAGCAGCTTAGTTCGTCTAGCGGGAGGTTTCACCGGGGAGCTGTTTTTT
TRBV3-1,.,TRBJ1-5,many,CASSPMMGNNQPQHF,TGTGCCAGCAGCCCTATGATGGGGAATAATCAGCCCCAGCATTTT
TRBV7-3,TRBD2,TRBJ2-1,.,CASRVAGDNEQFF,TGTGCCAGCAGGGTAGCGGGAGATAATGAGCAGTTCTTC
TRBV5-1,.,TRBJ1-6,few,CASSSDQGNSPLHF,TGCGCCAGCAGCTCGGACCAGGGAAATTCACCCCTCCACTTT
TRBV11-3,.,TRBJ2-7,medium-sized,CASSLLRGRGAYEQYF,TGTGCCAGCAGCCTACTCAGGGGCCGGGGGGCTTACGAGCAGTACTTC
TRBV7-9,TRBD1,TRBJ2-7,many,CASSWTGEQYF,TGTGCCAGCAGCTGGACAGGAGAGCAGTACTTC
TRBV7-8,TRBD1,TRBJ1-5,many,CASSSSGTDQPQHF,TGTGCCAGCAGCTCGTCCGGGACAGATCAGCCCCAGCATTTT
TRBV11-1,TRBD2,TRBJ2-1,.,CASSLATVTSASYNEQFF,TGTGCCAGTAGCTTAGCAACCGTGACTAGCGCCTCCTACAATGAGCAGTTCTTC
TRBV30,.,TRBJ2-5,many,CAWSARLGTLMTETQYF,TGTGCCTGGAGTGCCCGTCTCGGGACACTAATGACGGAGACCCAGTACTTC